This TCR beta chain was identified in a study of shared clonotypes between healthy human individuals. The study's findings and limits: Sampling covered nothing but blood. Tissue TCR repertoires likely differ from those found in blood. Among donors, the sharing of clonotypes was expected to be influenced by sequencing depth. On the whole, naive subsets had larger estimated richness than memory subsets had.

In the case of this clone: What it binds is unknown.

As defined, naive CD8 cells were CD45RO-negative and positively selected for CCR7, with terminally differentiated effector memory CD45RA+ cells excluded. V lost 4 bases and J 4 bases, leaving 12 bases between the germline ends. Germline V CDR1 and CDR2: SGHTS, YDEGEE. The CDR3 extends over 15 amino acids. Method: immunoSEQ multiplex PCR; TCRdb's copy keeps in-frame clones and lacks some. The sample has around 1,900,000 clones; 90% to 95% are singletons. Input material: naive CD8+ T cells from PBMCs. J is TRBJ2-6 and V is TRBV5-8; the D is unclear. This sequence originates from a man younger than 35 in good health. Some clones in this sample may be carry-over from other donors' samples. DNA of the CDR3: TGTGCCAGCAGCCCGGCCCCGCTCGGGGCCAACGTCCTGACTTTC. It translates to CASSPAPLGANVLTF. Full variable domain (rest looked up from reference TRBV5-8 and TRBJ2-6): EAGVTQSPTHLIKTRGQQATLRCSPISGHTSVYWYQQALGLGLQFLLWYDEGEERNRGNFPPRFSGRQFPNYSSELNVNALELEDSALYLCASSPAPLGANVLTFGAGSRLTVL.